This T cell receptor beta chain was found in a study of T cells after yellow fever vaccination. J was trimmed by 5 bases and V by 6 bases; bases with no gene match: 10. The CDR3 is 15 residues long. Synthesis of TCR cDNA relied on 5'RACE template switching, which attached a universal primer site and UMIs. TCRdb passed the 5' RACE reads through MiXCR, listing each CDR3 protein once. Of some 97,000 distinct CDR3 sequences listed, roughly 5.2% were seen once; the top ten hold 35% to 45%. This clonotype was seen a few times. The gene calls are TRBV12-3 or TRBV12-4 and TRBJ2-3, with 8 nucleotides matching TRBD2. The sequence was obtained from a man between 18 and 29 years old who received the YFV17D yellow fever vaccine. Sequences were derived from CD8+ T cells sorted from PBMCs, sampled 10 days after the yellow fever booster vaccination. CDR3 sequence: CASSLLAAGGDTQYF. The CDR3 nucleotides are TGTGCCAGCAGCCTCCTAGCGGCGGGGGGAGATACGCAGTATTTT.